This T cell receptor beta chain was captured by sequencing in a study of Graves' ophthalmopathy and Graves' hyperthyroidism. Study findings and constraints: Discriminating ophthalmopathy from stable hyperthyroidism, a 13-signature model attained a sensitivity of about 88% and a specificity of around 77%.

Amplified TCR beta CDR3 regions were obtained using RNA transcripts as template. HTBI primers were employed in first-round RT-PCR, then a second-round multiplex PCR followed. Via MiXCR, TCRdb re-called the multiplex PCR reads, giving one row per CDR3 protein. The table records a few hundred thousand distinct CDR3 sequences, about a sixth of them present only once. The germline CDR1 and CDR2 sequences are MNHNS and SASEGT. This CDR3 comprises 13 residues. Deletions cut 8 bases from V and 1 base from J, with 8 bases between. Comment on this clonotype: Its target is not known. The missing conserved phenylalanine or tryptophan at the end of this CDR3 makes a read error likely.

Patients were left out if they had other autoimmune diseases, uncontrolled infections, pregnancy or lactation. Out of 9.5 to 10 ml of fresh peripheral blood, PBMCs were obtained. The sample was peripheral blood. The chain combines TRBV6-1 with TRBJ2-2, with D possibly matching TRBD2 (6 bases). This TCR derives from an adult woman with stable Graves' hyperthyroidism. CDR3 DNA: TGTGCCAGCGGACTACTGAACACCGGGGAGCTGTTTTTG. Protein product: CASGLLNTGELFL.